This note documents a single TCR beta chain sequence. Data came from immunoSEQ multiplex PCR; TCRdb stores just in-frame clones and leaves some out. The sample includes 25,000 to 35,000 clones, 88% seen only once; the top ten take about 0.7%. The sample comes from a study of T cell changes during pregnancy in multiple sclerosis. This clonotype originated in a female donor in good health, enrolled as a control in a pregnancy study. Sequenced here: CD4+ T cells from peripheral blood mononuclear cells, sampled in the first trimester of pregnancy.

For the CDR3, the DNA is TGTGCCTGGAGGATACAGGGGGCTAACTATGGCTACACCTTC. It translates to CAWRIQGANYGYTF. The chain links TRBV30 to TRBJ1-2, with TRBD1 matching over 8 bases. Looked up from germline, CDR1 is GTSNPN and CDR2 is SVGIG (reference sequence). This CDR3 has 14 residues. V lost 3 bases and J lost 0; bases outside the gene matches: 3.